This paragraph reports one T cell receptor (beta chain). What antigen it recognizes has not been identified. One base away there is no much larger clone; base qualities are not given. These data originate in a study of T cell responses to AZD1222 COVID-19 vaccine (dated by TCRdb to the early 2020s). For context, the study as a whole: TCR sequencing covered 233 trial participants: 207 given two doses of AZD1222 and about 26 given two doses of MenACWY control vaccine. Trial participants were enrolled by age into subgroups of 18-55, 56-69 and 70-plus years, and 148, 28 and 57 TCR-sequenced participants, respectively, were included in these subgroups. What the work shows at the level of the full study, not this receptor alone: Because no day 14 peak-response samples were available, the repertoires could be characterized only after the peak T cell response. Reportedly, almost half of the unique spike-specific TCRs recognized epitopes lying outside the regions that are mutated in the B.1.351 and B.1.1.7 variants. After two AZD1222 doses, both the breadth and the depth of spike-specific TCRs were significantly higher than at day 0 and than in MenACWY recipients. In the small 56-69-year group, the increase in depth fell short of significance, most likely because of low power. Conclusions about previously exposed vaccinees were limited because only a handful of AZD1222 recipients were SARS-CoV-2 seropositive at baseline. Most participants were white British and females outnumbered males, and the authors suggested that clonal diversity may have been underestimated. The vaccine-associated CD4 TCRs covered the entire spike protein, and the dominant responses fell in regions 160-218 and 743-854.

The CDR3 regions of human TCRbeta chains were analyzed by immunosequencing. In the original analysis: TCRs in the repertoires were compared against a reference library of SARS-CoV-2-specific TCRs that had been generated with the MIRA antigen-specificity platform. Breadth was defined as the fraction of unique TCRs that were SARS-CoV-2-associated, and depth was defined as the fraction of total T cells that were SARS-CoV-2-associated. Using the MIRA data, each spike-specific TCR was mapped to the spike region that the TCR reacts to and placed in a CD4 or CD8 class. Log10-transformed breadth and depth values were compared by one-way ANOVA with Sidak's multiple comparisons tests. TCRdb holds this immuneACCESS table with in-frame rearrangements only. Some clones are missing; in checked studies, unresolved V genes explain under half, and the rest has no known cause. Clonal size and the V and J genes are those of that table, whereas D and trimming came from the DNA. The sample data list about 180,000 clones, and more than 75% of these were observed just once. Of the sample, 20% to 30% is held by the ten largest clones.

The germline V gene sets CDR1 to SGHTA and CDR2 to FQGNSA. Ends trimmed: V by 1 base, J by 8 bases; bases unmatched to a gene: 14. The CDR3 sequence holds 17 residues, the cysteine and phenylalanine included. Only CDR3 DNA remains: 51 bases, in frame from the first base. This sample's time point label indicates: about 28 days (+/-7) after the second vaccine dose. Because spike-specific TCR depth and breadth did not differ between the two schedules, AZD1222 recipients who got a second dose at roughly 4 weeks were pooled with those who got a second dose at roughly 12 weeks. Vaccinee samples came from UK trials COV001 and COV002, including a single-blind randomized controlled phase 2/3 trial of AZD1222 (ChAdOx1 nCoV-19) in healthy adults. For TCRbeta chain sequencing, PBMC samples from trial participants were taken at day 0 and at day 28 after the second dose.

The clonotype originates from an adult who received the AZD1222 COVID-19 vaccine. Sequenced here: peripheral blood, sampled 28 days after the second AZD1222 dose. Rearrangement joined TRBV7-2 to TRBJ2-1, with TRBD2 identical over 7 junction bases. For the CDR3, the sequence is CASSLDRGSGIEDEQFF. At the DNA level, the sequence is TGTGCCAGCAGCTTAGACAGAGGCAGCGGGATAGAGGATGAGCAGTTCTTC.